This TCR beta chain is drawn from a study of cytomegalovirus exposure and HLA in healthy donors. Study context: An early release of data contained approximately 85 million unique TCRs, which came from HLA-typed donors.

Primers for the PCR totalled 60 Vbeta and 13 Jbeta. Repertoires were generated with immunoSEQ multiplex PCR, while TCRdb's copy carries only in-frame clones and drops some. Its listing shows 220,000 or so clones. The CDR3 sequence is 13 residues long. CDR1 and CDR2 from the germline V gene are LNHDA and SQIVND (reference sequence). Trimming took off 5 bases at V and 8 bases at J, with 13 bases between the two ends. Sequencing used PBMCs. This TCR was sampled from a girl aged 2 to 10 in good health and CMV-seropositive. The genes are TRBV19 and TRBJ2-4, with D perhaps TRBD1 (7 bases). The CDR3 reads CASSSGGGHIQYF. In DNA, the CDR3 is TGTGCCAGTAGTTCAGGAGGGGGCCACATTCAGTACTTC.